Following are 16 T cell receptor beta chains from one sample sequenced in a study of T cells after yellow fever vaccination. One entry per CDR3 protein, called by TCRdb with MiXCR from the 5' RACE reads. The sample carries 500,000 to 550,000 distinct CDR3 sequences, 20% to 25% recorded once. The sample consisted of PBMCs, taken approximately 22 days after the first yellow fever vaccination. The origin of the receptors is a man younger than 35 who received the YFV17D yellow fever vaccine.

This chain uses TRBV7-6 with TRBJ2-6, with 7 bases that match TRBD1. The CDR3 length is 17 residues. Germline assignment: CDR1 SGHVS and CDR2 FNYEAQ. J was trimmed by 0 bases and V by 5 bases; bases with no gene match: 7. The CDR3 sequence is CASSPGGAVSGANVLTF. DNA of the CDR3: TGTGCCAGCAGCCCAGGGGGAGCTGTCTCTGGGGCCAACGTCCTGACTTTC.

The J gene is TRBJ2-3, the V gene TRBV9, with 8 bases identical to TRBD1. Losses at the gene ends were 5 bases for V and 6 bases for J; bases not matched to a gene: 11. CDR1 and CDR2 (germline): SGDLS, YYNGEE. This CDR3 region has 15 residues. The CDR3 coding sequence is TGTGCCAGCAGTCAACGACAGGGGTTCAGGGATACGCAGTATTTT. It encodes CASSQRQGFRDTQYF.

This clonotype has a handful of counts. This chain uses TRBV6-2 or TRBV6-3 with TRBJ2-1; tentative D call: TRBD1 (5 bases). There are 14 residues in the CDR3. V lost 5 bases, J lost 6 bases, and 14 bases lay in between. Germline values: CDR1 MNHEY, CDR2 SVGEGT. The CDR3 loop is CASSLTQAINEQFF. The DNA of the CDR3 is TGTGCCAGCAGTCTTACACAGGCGATCAATGAGCAGTTCTTC.

The J gene is TRBJ1-5, the V gene TRBV6-5; the match to TRBD1 covers 8 bases. Losses at the gene ends were 4 bases for V and 3 bases for J; bases not matched to a gene: 8. The CDR3 is 16 residues long. Germline values: CDR1 MNHEY, CDR2 SVGAGI. CDR3: CASSWNAGGTNQPQHF. The CDR3 DNA follows: TGTGCCAGCAGTTGGAACGCAGGGGGCACCAATCAGCCCCAGCATTTT.

The V call is TRBV10-3, the J call TRBJ2-2, with D maybe TRBD2 (6 bases). The CDR3 extends over 16 amino acids. V was pared by 0 bases and J by 4 bases, with 12 bases between. Germline V gene lookup returns CDR1 ENHRY and CDR2 SYGVKD. CDR3 residues: CAISESGPRGTGELFF. The CDR3 DNA follows: TGTGCCATCAGTGAGTCGGGACCGCGGGGCACCGGGGAGCTGTTTTTT.

This clonotype occurred a few times. This chain joins TRBV20-1 and TRBJ2-7; TRBD1 matches at 7 bases. This CDR3 contains 14 residues. Germline-derived CDR1 and CDR2 are DFQATT and SNEGSKA (reference sequence). V lost 5 bases, J lost 2 bases, and 9 bases stayed unmatched. CDR3 in DNA: TGCAGTGCTCATCGACAGGGAGTAACCTACGAGCAGTACTTC. This sequence encodes CSAHRQGVTYEQYF.

This rearrangement joins TRBV6-5 to TRBJ1-2; D uncertain. The length of the CDR3 is 16 residues. CDR1 MNHEY and CDR2 SVGAGI come from the germline V gene. The V gene lost 0 bases and the J gene lost 8 bases, with 19 bases spanning the gap. CDR3 bases: TGTGCCAGCAGTTACTCGGCAGGACCTTTCCCGTCCGGCTACACCTTC. It translates to CASSYSAGPFPSGYTF.

The table lists this clonotype with a count of one. The chain links TRBV2 to TRBJ1-5, with 7 bases lining up with TRBD1. V shed 4 bases and J 5 bases; nucleotides not matched to a gene: 8. CDR1 and CDR2 from the germline V gene are SNHLY and FYNNEI. This CDR3 has 15 amino acids. CDR3 in DNA: TGTGCCAGCAGTGGGGGGGACAGAAGGGATCAGCCCCAGCATTTT. Its protein is CASSGGDRRDQPQHF.

This clonotype has just a few counts. J is TRBJ1-2 and V is TRBV12-3 or TRBV12-4; maybe TRBD1 (5 bases). Trimming stripped 3 bases from V and 4 bases from J, with 12 bases between. The CDR3 is 14 amino acids. The CDR3 nucleotides read TGTGCCAGCAGTTTGTTCAGGGAGTCCTATGGCTACACCTTC. This sequence encodes CASSLFRESYGYTF.

This clonotype was counted at least ten times. The CDR3 sequence: CATSRDGGEKLFF. CDR3 sequence (DNA): TGTGCCACCAGCAGAGATGGGGGTGAAAAACTGTTTTTT. This sequence joins TRBV15 and TRBJ1-4, with D possibly TRBD1 on 5 matching bases. The ends were cut back, 0 bases at V and 7 bases at J, with 6 bases in the middle. The CDR3 has 13 amino acids. Germline CDR1 is LNHNV and CDR2 is YYDKDF (reference sequence).

The genes are TRBV19 and TRBJ1-4, with 7 bases aligning to TRBD1. The ends lost 7 bases at V and 4 bases at J; junction bases unmatched: 9. This CDR3 is built from 15 residues. Germline CDR1 reads LNHDA; CDR2 reads SQIVND (reference sequence). The CDR3: CASNRGTAVNEKLFF. The CDR3, as DNA: TGTGCCAGTAACAGGGGTACAGCGGTTAATGAAAAACTGTTTTTT.

V and J are TRBV14 and TRBJ1-2; maybe TRBD1 (6 bases). The CDR3 contains 15 residues. V was cut by 4 bases and J by 5 bases, with 17 bases left in between. CDR1 is SGHDN and CDR2 is FVKESK in the germline V gene. The CDR3 DNA is TGTGCCAGCAGCCCAACCCAAACAGGGTTATATGGCTACACCTTC. The encoded protein is CASSPTQTGLYGYTF.

The chain employs TRBV13 and TRBJ2-1; 10 bases are shared with TRBD1. The germline V gene has CDR1 PRHDT and CDR2 FYEKMQ (reference sequence). Germline trimming cut 5 bases from V and 4 bases from J; bases unmatched to any gene: 11. This CDR3 region has 17 residues. CDR3 residues: CASSAYFGTGVYNEQFF. DNA of the CDR3: TGTGCCAGCAGCGCCTACTTCGGGACAGGGGTGTACAATGAGCAGTTCTTC.

V is TRBV18 and J is TRBJ2-1; D is possibly TRBD1 (5 bases). Trimming took 8 bases from V and 0 from J, leaving 14 bases between them. The CDR3 is made up of 15 amino acids. CDR1 and CDR2 from the germline V gene are KGHSH and LQKENI. The CDR3 DNA sequence: TGTGCCAGCACTCCAGGGTCGCTCTCCTACAATGAGCAGTTCTTC. This translates into CASTPGSLSYNEQFF.

The chain combines TRBV12-3 or TRBV12-4 with TRBJ2-1; D possibly uses TRBD1 or TRBD2 (5 bases each). The CDR3 is made up of 15 amino acids. V lost 6 bases to trimming and J lost 3 bases, with 15 bases between them. CDR3 residues: CASRSPGASYNEQFF. The CDR3 DNA follows: TGTGCCAGCAGATCACCCGGGGCTAGCTACAATGAGCAGTTCTTC.

This clonotype came up a few times. V and J are TRBV20-1 and TRBJ2-2; no definite D call. The CDR3 loop spans 14 amino acids. Germline V lookup: CDR1 DFQATT, CDR2 SNEGSKA (reference sequence). V was trimmed by 3 bases and J by 1 base, leaving 9 bases between them. This CDR3 reads CSASSPLNTGELFF. The DNA of the CDR3 is TGCAGTGCTAGTTCCCCCTTGAACACCGGGGAGCTGTTTTTT.